Below, 22 T cell receptor beta chains from the same sample are listed, as sequenced in a study of blood T cell repertoires in COVID-19. Clones were sequenced by immunoSEQ multiplex PCR, and TCRdb holds only the in-frame ones, with some missing. The table lists approximately 300,000 clones, roughly 87% of them singletons, with 1% in the top ten. The sample comprised peripheral blood. These receptors were taken from a middle-aged man with active or convalescent COVID-19.

The chain carries TRBV29-1 and TRBJ1-2; D is ambiguous. The CDR3 extends over 15 amino acids. CDR1 is SQVTM, CDR2 ANQGSEA, per germline. The germline V and J ends were trimmed by 4 bases and 6 bases, with 21 bases remaining between them. As DNA, the CDR3 is TGCAGCGTTGGTCGAGGTGTGGGCAGCGGGGATGGCTACACCTTC. It encodes CSVGRGVGSGDGYTF. Full variable domain (rest looked up from reference TRBV29-1 and TRBJ1-2): SAVISQKPSRDICQRGTSLTIQCQVDSQVTMMFWYRQQPGQSLTLIATANQGSEATYESGFVIDKFPISRPNLTFSTLTVSNMSPEDSSIYLCSVGRGVGSGDGYTFGSGTRLTVV.

This chain uses TRBV28 with TRBJ1-5; D is ambiguous. V lost 2 bases, J lost 11 bases, and 13 bases lay in between. CDR3 length equals 13 residues. Germline lookup yields CDR1 MDHEN and CDR2 SYDVKM. The CDR3 bases are TGTGCCAGCAGTTTACCACTCGGGTGGGCCCAGCATTTT. Its protein is CASSLPLGWAQHF.

The CDR3: CASTRTVWQANTEAFF. CDR3 DNA: TGTGCCAGCACCCGTACGGTATGGCAGGCGAACACTGAAGCTTTCTTT. This sequence joins TRBV7-2 and TRBJ1-1, with D hard to call. The CDR3 has 16 amino acids. Germline values: CDR1 SGHTA, CDR2 FQGNSA. The germline V and J ends were trimmed by 7 bases and 1 base, with 19 bases remaining between them.

This CDR3 reads CASSLQRANTIYF. The CDR3 nucleotides are TGTGCCAGCAGCTTACAGCGGGCAAACACCATATATTTT. This chain links TRBV11-2 with TRBJ1-3, with unresolved D. V was trimmed by 2 bases and J by 6 bases, leaving 8 bases between them. CDR3 length equals 13 residues. CDR1 is SGHAT, CDR2 FQNNGV, per germline.

The V gene is TRBV5-1, the J gene TRBJ2-7; D is possibly TRBD1 (6 bases). The germline V gene has CDR1 SGHRS and CDR2 YFSETQ. The CDR3 extends over 13 amino acids. The V end lost 2 bases, the J end lost 2 bases, and 8 bases lay between the germline ends. Here the CDR3 reads CASSFNRAYEQYF. The CDR3 coding sequence is TGCGCCAGCAGCTTTAACAGGGCCTACGAGCAGTACTTC.

This clone was picked up one time. V and J are TRBV7-9 and TRBJ2-2; no definite D call. The CDR3 loop spans 11 amino acids. From germline, CDR1 is SEHNR and CDR2 FQNEAQ (reference sequence). V lost 5 bases, J lost 5 bases, and 3 bases lay in between. The CDR3 loop is CASSPTGELFF. The CDR3 region has the DNA TGTGCCAGCAGCCCAACCGGGGAGCTGTTTTTT.

The CDR3 loop is CASSPPGGGSYEQYF. In DNA form, the CDR3 reads TGTGCCAGCTCACCACCCGGCGGGGGCTCCTACGAGCAGTACTTC. This chain links TRBV18 with TRBJ2-7, with 7 bases matching TRBD2. V gave up 0 bases and J gave up 0 bases; unmatched junction bases: 2. The V gene's germline CDR1 is KGHSH and CDR2 LQKENI. CDR3 length: 15 residues.

In its sample, this clone was seen once. The V and J genes are TRBV5-4 and TRBJ1-2, with D unresolved. Germline loops: CDR1 SGHNT, CDR2 YYREEE (reference sequence). There are 14 residues in the CDR3. V was shortened by 4 bases and J by 3 bases, with 13 bases between the two germline ends. The CDR3, as DNA: TGTGCCAGCAGCCCGCCCCGGCAGGACTATGGCTACACCTTC. Protein sequence: CASSPPRQDYGYTF.

The V and J genes are TRBV3-1 (or the pseudogene TRBV3-2) and TRBJ1-2; 11 nucleotides match TRBD1. The CDR3 extends over 16 amino acids. Per germline, CDR1 LGHDT and CDR2 YNNKEL (reference sequence). Trimming took 4 bases from V and 7 from J; bases not matched to a gene: 11. The CDR3 reads CASSLRGRDRGSGYTF. In nucleotides, the CDR3 is TGTGCCAGCAGCCTTAGGGGCCGGGACAGGGGGTCTGGCTACACCTTC.

The V gene is TRBV10-3, the J gene TRBJ1-3, with 7 positions matching TRBD1. This CDR3 has 14 residues. V lost 10 bases, J lost 3 bases, and 9 bases stayed unmatched. Germline V gene sequence: CDR1 ENHRY, CDR2 SYGVKD. The CDR3 nucleotides are TGTGCCAGTGACAGGGAACGAGGTGGAAACACCATATATTTT. As protein: CASDRERGGNTIYF.

As concerns this clone: Other DNA sequences in this specimen translate into the identical CDR3. CDR3 amino acids: CASSGQGGTEAFF. As DNA, the CDR3 is TGTGCCAGCAGTGGACAGGGGGGCACTGAAGCTTTCTTT. The gene calls are TRBV2 and TRBJ1-1; 9 bases agree with TRBD1. The V segment lost 4 bases and the J segment 4 bases; nucleotides outside the gene matches: 1. This CDR3 is built from 13 residues. The germline V gene has CDR1 SNHLY and CDR2 FYNNEI. Supplemented by reference TRBV2 and TRBJ1-1, the full variable domain reads EPEVTQTPSHQVTQMGQEVILRCVPISNHLYFYWYRQILGQKVEFLVSFYNNEISEKSEIFDDQFSVERPDGSNFTLKIRSTKLEDSAMYFCASSGQGGTEAFFGQGTRLTVV.

The table lists this clone with a few counts. The chain is built from TRBV7-9 and TRBJ2-3; D perhaps matches TRBD1 (5 bases). Germline V lookup: CDR1 SEHNR, CDR2 FQNEAQ (reference sequence). The V and J ends lost 1 base and 6 bases respectively, with 11 bases between them. The CDR3 runs 14 residues. The CDR3 is CASSLGTRVDTQYF. The DNA for the CDR3 is TGTGCCAGCAGCTTAGGGACCAGGGTTGATACGCAGTATTTT.

V is TRBV5-1 and J is TRBJ1-1; 10 nucleotides match TRBD1. Germline lookup yields CDR1 SGHRS and CDR2 YFSETQ. V was clipped by 4 bases and J by 2 bases; unmatched bases: 5. CDR3 length equals 15 residues. CDR3 in amino acids: CASSTRTGGNTEAFF. Written as DNA, the CDR3 is TGCGCCAGCAGCACCCGGACAGGGGGTAACACTGAAGCTTTCTTT.

The V gene is TRBV18, the J gene TRBJ1-1; TRBD1 agrees at 7 bases. With 3 bases clipped from V and 1 base from J, the junction kept 17 bases outside the gene matches. The length of the CDR3 is 19 residues. Germline-derived CDR1 and CDR2 are KGHSH and LQKENI. The CDR3 DNA is TGTGCCAGCTCACCTAGCCAAAACGTAGGGGGCACGGGGAACACTGAAGCTTTCTTT. Its translation: CASSPSQNVGGTGNTEAFF. The whole variable domain, remainder taken from reference TRBV18 and TRBJ1-1, is NAGVMQNPRHLVRRRGQEARLRCSPMKGHSHVYWYRQLPEEGLKFMVYLQKENIIDESGMPKERFSAEFPKEGPSILRIQQVVRGDSAAYFCASSPSQNVGGTGNTEAFFGQGTRLTVV.

This clone was recorded only once. This chain links TRBV6-5 with TRBJ2-5; the match to TRBD1 covers 7 bases. Per the germline V gene, CDR1 is MNHEY and CDR2 is SVGAGI. Trimming cost V 7 bases and J 1 base; bases outside gene matches: 9. The CDR3 length is 15 residues. The CDR3 protein is CASTLGGLSQETQYF. The CDR3 DNA reads TGTGCCAGCACATTAGGGGGCCTATCCCAAGAGACCCAGTACTTC.

The rearrangement uses TRBV28 and TRBJ2-6, with TRBD1 matching 8 bases. CDR1 is MDHEN and CDR2 is SYDVKM in the germline V gene. Trimming removed 7 bases from V and 2 bases from J; junction bases left unmatched: 7. The CDR3 loop spans 16 amino acids. CDR3 nucleotides: TGTGCCAGCAAAAGGACAGGGATTGCTGGGGCCAACGTCCTGACTTTC. Protein sequence: CASKRTGIAGANVLTF.

This clone was seen a single time. The rearrangement links TRBV30 to TRBJ1-1, with TRBD1 identical over 7 bases. J lost 6 bases, V lost 5 bases, and 3 bases had no gene match. This CDR3 has 11 residues. Germline loops: CDR1 GTSNPN, CDR2 SVGIG (reference sequence). The CDR3 here is CAWDRAAEAFF. In DNA, the CDR3 is TGTGCCTGGGACAGGGCCGCTGAAGCTTTCTTT.

V is TRBV24-1 and J is TRBJ2-1; weak D call: TRBD1 (5 bases). Trimming left V 4 bases short and J 5 bases short, with 8 bases between. The CDR3 contains 13 residues. Germline assignment: CDR1 KGHDR and CDR2 SFDVKD. The CDR3 loop is CATSDIGDNEQFF. In DNA form, the CDR3 reads TGTGCCACCAGTGACATAGGGGACAATGAGCAGTTCTTC.

This chain joins TRBV28 and TRBJ1-1; perhaps TRBD1 as D (5 bases). This CDR3 contains 12 residues. The V and J ends lost 1 base and 10 bases respectively, with 10 bases between them. Germline assignment: CDR1 MDHEN and CDR2 SYDVKM. This CDR3 is CASSLSGVLAFF. DNA for the CDR3: TGTGCCAGCAGTTTATCGGGGGTCCTAGCTTTCTTT.

The chain recombines TRBV6-2 or TRBV6-3 with TRBJ2-2, with TRBD2 matching over 11 bases. Germline CDR1 reads MNHEY; CDR2 reads SVGEGT. CDR3 length: 14 amino acids. The ends lost 4 bases at V and 13 bases at J; junction bases unmatched: 8. The CDR3 reads CASSSSWTSGRLFF. The DNA of the CDR3 is TGTGCCAGCAGTTCGAGCTGGACTAGCGGGCGGCTGTTTTTT.

This clone was seen a single time. The V gene is TRBV6-2 or TRBV6-3, the J gene TRBJ2-7, with 7 bases fitting TRBD2. Germline V CDR1 and CDR2: MNHEY, SVGEGT. V shed 5 bases and J 4 bases; nucleotides not matched to a gene: 2. CDR3 length equals 12 residues. DNA of the CDR3: TGTGCCAGCAGTAGGGGAGGGTACGAGCAGTACTTC. It encodes CASSRGGYEQYF.

The chain has TRBV19 and TRBJ1-3, with 8 bases identical to TRBD1. V dropped 5 bases and J dropped 4; count of bases not matched to a gene: 7. The CDR3 consists of 15 residues. Germline values: CDR1 LNHDA, CDR2 SQIVND (reference sequence). Here the CDR3 DNA reads TGTGCCAGTAGTCCTCGGACAGGGTCCGGAAACACCATATATTTT. Translated: CASSPRTGSGNTIYF.